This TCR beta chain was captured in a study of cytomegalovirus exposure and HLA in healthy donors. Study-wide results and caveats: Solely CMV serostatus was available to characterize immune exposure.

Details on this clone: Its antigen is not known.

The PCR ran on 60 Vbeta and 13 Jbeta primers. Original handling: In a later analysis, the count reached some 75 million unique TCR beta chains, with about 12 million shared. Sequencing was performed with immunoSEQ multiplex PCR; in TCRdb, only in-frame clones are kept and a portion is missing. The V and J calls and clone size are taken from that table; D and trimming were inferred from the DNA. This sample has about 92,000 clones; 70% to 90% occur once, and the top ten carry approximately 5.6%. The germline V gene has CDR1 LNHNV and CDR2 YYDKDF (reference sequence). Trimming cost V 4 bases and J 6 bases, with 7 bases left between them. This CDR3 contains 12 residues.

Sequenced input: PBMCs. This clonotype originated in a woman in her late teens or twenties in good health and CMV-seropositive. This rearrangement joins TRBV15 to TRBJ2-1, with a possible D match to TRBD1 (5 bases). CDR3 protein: CATSMGRNEQFF. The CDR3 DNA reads TGTGCCACCAGCATGGGGCGCAATGAGCAGTTCTTC.